A single sample is the source of the 20 T cell receptor beta chains below, sequenced in a study of response to subunit inactivated influenza vaccine. TCRdb used MiXCR to reprocess the RT-PCR reads, holding one entry per CDR3 protein. The sample yields around 250,000 distinct CDR3 sequences, approximately 12% seen once. The input for sequencing was non-naive T cells sorted from PBMCs, taken 14 days before vaccination. The source is a man in his fifties who received an inactivated influenza vaccine.

This clonotype was observed many times. The V and J genes are TRBV12-3 or TRBV12-4 and TRBJ2-4; perhaps TRBD2 as D (5 bases). The CDR3 is made up of 13 amino acids. Trimming removed 6 bases from V and 4 bases from J, with 10 bases in between. This chain's CDR3 is CASRDGLKNIQYF. The CDR3 coding sequence is TGTGCCAGCAGGGACGGACTTAAAAACATTCAGTACTTC.

This clonotype was recorded a few times. This chain joins TRBV20-1 and TRBJ1-5; possibly TRBD1 for D (5 bases). CDR3 length: 14 amino acids. Trimming took 4 bases from V and 5 from J, leaving 15 bases between them. Germline V CDR1 and CDR2: DFQATT, SNEGSKA (reference sequence). Here the CDR3 DNA reads TGCAGTGCTACTGAGGGGCCCGCCGATCAGCCCCAGCATTTT. Translation: CSATEGPADQPQHF.

This clonotype appeared many times. The chain couples TRBV5-5 to TRBJ2-2, with 7 nucleotides matching TRBD1. The ends lost 2 bases at V and 7 bases at J; junction bases unmatched: 8. CDR3 size: 15 residues. The germline V gene has CDR1 SGHKS and CDR2 YYEKEE (reference sequence). The CDR3 is CASSLRQGISGELFF. CDR3 sequence (DNA): TGTGCCAGCAGCTTAAGACAGGGAATTAGCGGGGAGCTGTTTTTT.

Concerning this clonotype itself: One end of the junction varies from germline; a read error may be responsible. This chain joins TRBV19 and TRBJ2-7; TRBD1 agrees at 9 bases. The germline V gene encodes CDR1 LNHDA and CDR2 SQIVND (reference sequence). This CDR3 contains 14 residues. The DNA of the CDR3 is TGTGCCTGTAGACTGAGACAGGGGGTCTACGAGCAGTACTTC. This translates into CACRLRQGVYEQYF. Full variable domain (missing parts from reference TRBV19 and TRBJ2-7): DGGITQSPKYLFRKEGQNVTLSCEQNLNHDAMYWYRQDPGQGLRLIYYSQIVNDFQKGDIAEGYSVSREKKESFPLTVTSAQKNPTAFYLCACRLRQGVYEQYFGPGTRLTVT.

At least ten counts were recorded for this clonotype. V usage is TRBV20-1 and J usage is TRBJ1-1; the D gene is possibly TRBD1 (5 bases). Trimming left V 6 bases short and J 0 bases short, with 17 bases between. Germline V gives CDR1 DFQATT, CDR2 SNEGSKA (reference sequence). The CDR3 sequence is 15 residues long. CDR3 amino acids: CSANRDGIMNTEAFF. The CDR3 coding sequence is TGCAGTGCCAACCGGGACGGCATAATGAACACTGAAGCTTTCTTT.

This clonotype appeared many times. This rearrangement joins TRBV12-3 or TRBV12-4 to TRBJ1-1, with D possibly matching TRBD1 (5 bases). V was pared by 6 bases and J by 4 bases, with 12 bases between. This CDR3 spans 13 amino acids. The CDR3 loop reads CASSRDSLTEAFF. CDR3 nucleotides: TGTGCCAGCAGCCGCGACAGCCTCACTGAAGCTTTCTTT.

The chain uses TRBV7-8 and TRBJ2-3; D not certain. There are 13 residues in the CDR3. Germline-derived CDR1 and CDR2 are SGHVS and FQNEAQ. V was cut by 6 bases and J by 4 bases, with 11 bases left in between. CDR3 region: CASRSHKADTQYF. The CDR3 DNA reads TGTGCCAGCAGATCGCACAAGGCAGATACGCAGTATTTT.

The sample holds a few counts of this clonotype. The chain combines TRBV2 with TRBJ1-1; no reliable D call. Looked up from germline, CDR1 is SNHLY and CDR2 is FYNNEI. The V end lost 6 bases, the J end lost 8 bases, and 10 bases lay between the germline ends. CDR3 length: 11 amino acids. The CDR3 region has the DNA TGTGCCAGCAGGGACCGGATAGAAGCTTTCTTT. This translates into CASRDRIEAFF. The full variable domain, rest sourced from reference TRBV2 and TRBJ1-1, is EPEVTQTPSHQVTQMGQEVILRCVPISNHLYFYWYRQILGQKVEFLVSFYNNEISEKSEIFDDQFSVERPDGSNFTLKIRSTKLEDSAMYFCASRDRIEAFFGQGTRLTVV.

This clonotype was seen a few times. V gene TRBV27 combines with J gene TRBJ2-5, with 7 bases fitting TRBD1. Germline CDR1 and CDR2: MNHEY and SMNVEV (reference sequence). The CDR3 totals 15 residues. V dropped 0 bases and J dropped 4; count of bases not matched to a gene: 5. In DNA, the CDR3 is TGTGCCAGCAGTTTATCGACAGGGCCCTTAGAGACCCAGTACTTC. As protein: CASSLSTGPLETQYF.

This clonotype was found many times. V gene TRBV12-3 or TRBV12-4 combines with J gene TRBJ2-7; D is unclear. Trimming stripped 6 bases from V and 3 bases from J, with 6 bases between. CDR3 size: 11 residues. CDR3 DNA: TGTGCCAGCAGCCTATACTACGAGCAGTACTTC. The encoded protein is CASSLYYEQYF.

This clonotype came up a few times. The J gene is TRBJ2-3, the V gene TRBV9, with D hard to call. There are 12 residues in the CDR3. Germline CDR1 is SGDLS and CDR2 is YYNGEE. Trimming cost V 0 bases and J 4 bases, with 3 bases left between them. The CDR3 DNA follows: TGTGCCAGCAGCGTAGTCTCAGATACGCAGTATTTT. This gives the protein CASSVVSDTQYF.

This clonotype was picked up a small number of times. The rearrangement uses TRBV6-1 and TRBJ2-3, with a weak D call TRBD2 (6 bases). The V end was cut by 6 bases, the J end by 0 bases, with 10 bases between. CDR3 length equals 14 residues. The germline V gene encodes CDR1 MNHNS and CDR2 SASEGT. CDR3 region: CASRGLSSTDTQYF. For the CDR3, the DNA is TGTGCCAGCAGGGGACTTTCTAGCACAGATACGCAGTATTTT.

This clonotype occurred many times. The chain links TRBV28 to TRBJ2-7, with 11 nucleotides matching TRBD1. V lost 1 base to trimming and J lost 7 bases; unmatched junction nucleotides: 6. The CDR3 spans 15 residues. Germline V gives CDR1 MDHEN, CDR2 SYDVKM. The DNA of the CDR3 is TGTGCCAGCAGTTTATATCGGACAGGGGGCTTTGAGCAGTACTTC. Encoded protein: CASSLYRTGGFEQYF.

Ten or more counts support this clonotype. The chain carries TRBV12-3 or TRBV12-4 and TRBJ2-5; a possible D gene is TRBD2 (7 bases). V lost 2 bases and J 7 bases, leaving 14 bases between the germline ends. This CDR3 has 14 residues. The DNA for the CDR3 is TGTGCCAGCAGTTTAAGGCGGGGGCCGAGGACCCAGTACTTC. It is translated as CASSLRRGPRTQYF.

The CDR3: CASSQEVTGGSSPLHF. CDR3 coding DNA: TGTGCCAGCAGCCAAGAAGTGACAGGGGGCAGTTCACCCCTCCACTTT. This sequence joins TRBV4-2 and TRBJ1-6; 10 bases are a match to TRBD1. The CDR3 extends over 16 amino acids. V shed 0 bases, J shed 9 bases, and the junction held 5 bases outside the gene matches. Germline values: CDR1 LGHNA, CDR2 YNFKEQ.

This clonotype was counted only a few times. In DNA, the CDR3 is TGTGTAGTTAGAGGGGTGACGGGGGATGAGCAGTTCTTC. Protein product: CVVRGVTGDEQFF. V is TRBV24-1 and J is TRBJ2-1; TRBD2 might be the D (6 bases). Germline CDR1 and CDR2: KGHDR and SFDVKD. This CDR3 is built from 13 residues.

This chain links TRBV12-3 or TRBV12-4 with TRBJ2-3; the D is unclear. The CDR3 contains 12 residues. Trimming took off 2 bases at V and 6 bases at J, with 6 bases between the two ends. CDR3 DNA: TGTGCCAGCAGTTTAAATCGGGATACGCAGTATTTT. It specifies CASSLNRDTQYF.

This clonotype was observed a handful of times. V usage is TRBV7-2 and J usage is TRBJ1-4; weak D call: TRBD1 (5 bases). The CDR3 loop spans 15 amino acids. The germline gives CDR1 SGHTA, CDR2 FQGNSA. V was trimmed by 2 bases and J by 5 bases, leaving 12 bases between them. DNA of the CDR3: TGTGCCAGCAGCTTAAAGGCCAGGGCGAATGAAAAACTGTTTTTT. Translating it yields CASSLKARANEKLFF.

There are many counts of this clonotype. The rearrangement joins TRBV7-2 to TRBJ2-1; D remains ambiguous. Trimming shortened V by 1 base and J by 1 base, and 8 bases separated the two germline ends. CDR1 is SGHTA, CDR2 FQGNSA, per germline. The CDR3 has 15 residues. CDR3 in amino acids: CASSLDRSSYNEQFF. The CDR3 DNA reads as TGTGCCAGCAGCTTAGATCGTAGTTCCTACAATGAGCAGTTCTTC.

This clonotype was seen ten or more times. The chain employs TRBV7-9 and TRBJ2-3; D is unclear. The V and J ends lost 4 bases and 1 base respectively, with 12 bases between them. CDR3 length: 15 residues. Germline values: CDR1 SEHNR, CDR2 FQNEAQ (reference sequence). CDR3 sequence reads: CASSYMASGTDTQYF. The DNA of the CDR3 is TGTGCCAGCAGCTATATGGCTAGTGGCACAGATACGCAGTATTTT.